There are many counts of the clone carrying this T cell receptor beta chain. Library preparation (for TCRbeta) was performed with unique molecular identifiers. Via MiXCR, TCRdb re-called the PCR reads, giving one row per CDR3 protein. The sample carries about 200,000 distinct CDR3 sequences, 14% to 15% recorded once. This record belongs to a study of T-cell reconstitution after alpha-beta-depleted transplantation in children. In germline, CDR1 is SEHNR, CDR2 FQNEAQ (reference sequence). This CDR3 is built from 15 residues. With 7 bases removed from V and 4 bases from J, the gap between germline ends came to 19 bases.

Sequenced here: PBMCs from the stem cell graft donor, sampled from the stem cell graft. This clonotype was obtained from a human donor who donated a stem cell graft to a child with acute lymphoblastic leukemia. V is TRBV7-9 and J is TRBJ1-1; D possibly corresponds to TRBD1 (6 bases). CDR3 DNA: TGTGCCAGCATCCTATCCGGGGGGCCCGGCACTGAAGCTTTCTTT. Translated: CASILSGGPGTEAFF.